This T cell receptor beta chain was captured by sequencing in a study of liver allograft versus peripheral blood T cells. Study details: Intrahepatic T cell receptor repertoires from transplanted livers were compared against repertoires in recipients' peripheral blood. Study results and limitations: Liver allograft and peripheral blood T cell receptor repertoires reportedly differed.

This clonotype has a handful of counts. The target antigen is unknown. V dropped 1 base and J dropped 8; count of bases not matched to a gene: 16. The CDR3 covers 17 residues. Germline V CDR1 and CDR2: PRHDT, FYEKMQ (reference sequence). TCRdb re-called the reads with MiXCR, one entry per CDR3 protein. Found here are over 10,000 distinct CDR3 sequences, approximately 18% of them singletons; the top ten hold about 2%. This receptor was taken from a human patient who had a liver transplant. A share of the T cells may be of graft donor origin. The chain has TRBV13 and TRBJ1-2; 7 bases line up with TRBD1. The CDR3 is CASSLAPGQERLQGYTF. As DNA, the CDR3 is TGTGCCAGCAGCTTAGCCCCTGGACAGGAGCGATTACAGGGCTACACCTTC.